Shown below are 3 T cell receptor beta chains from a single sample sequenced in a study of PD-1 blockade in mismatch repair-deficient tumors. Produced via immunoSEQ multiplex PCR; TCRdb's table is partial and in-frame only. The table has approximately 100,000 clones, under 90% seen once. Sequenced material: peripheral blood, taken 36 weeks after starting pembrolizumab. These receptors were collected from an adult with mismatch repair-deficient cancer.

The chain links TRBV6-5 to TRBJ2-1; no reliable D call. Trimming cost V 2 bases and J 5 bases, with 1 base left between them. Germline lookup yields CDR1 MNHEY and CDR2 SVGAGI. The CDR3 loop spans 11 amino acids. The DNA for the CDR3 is TGTGCCAGCAGTTACGACAATGAGCAGTTCTTC. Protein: CASSYDNEQFF.

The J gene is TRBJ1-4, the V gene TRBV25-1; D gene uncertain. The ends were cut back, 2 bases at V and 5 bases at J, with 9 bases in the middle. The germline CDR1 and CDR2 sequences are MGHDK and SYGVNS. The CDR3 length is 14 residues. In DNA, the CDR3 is TGTGCCAGCAGTGAAACCGGTATAAATGAAAAACTGTTTTTT. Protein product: CASSETGINEKLFF.

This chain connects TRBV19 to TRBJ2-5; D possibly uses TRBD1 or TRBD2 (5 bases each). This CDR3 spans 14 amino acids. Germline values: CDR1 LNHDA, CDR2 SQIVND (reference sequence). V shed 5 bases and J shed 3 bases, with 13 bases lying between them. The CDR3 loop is CASSLGLGEETQYF. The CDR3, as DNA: TGTGCCAGTAGTCTCGGACTGGGGGAAGAGACCCAGTACTTC.